The 9 T cell receptor beta chains in this list originate from one sample, sequenced in a study of CD8 T cells in Susac syndrome. RNA was extracted with the RNeasy kit, and a quantity of 0.5 to 1 ug was reverse transcribed using random hexamers. Via MiXCR, TCRdb re-called the immunoSEQ multiplex PCR reads, giving one row per CDR3 protein. The profile shows 200,000 to 250,000 distinct CDR3 sequences, around 96% of them singletons. The sample was CD4+ T cells from PBMCs. Source of these receptors: a human donor with multiple sclerosis.

The chain joins TRBV20-1 to TRBJ1-5, with 8 bases fitting TRBD1. V trimming: 5 bases; J trimming: 3 bases; junction bases outside the gene matches: 3. There are 13 residues in the CDR3. Germline V gene lookup returns CDR1 DFQATT and CDR2 SNEGSKA (reference sequence). DNA for the CDR3: TGCAGTGCTGGGACAGGATACAATCAGCCCCAGCATTTT. Translation gives CSAGTGYNQPQHF.

The rearrangement uses TRBV6-1 and TRBJ2-7, with D possibly being TRBD2 (5 bases). Trimming cost V 8 bases and J 1 base, with 12 bases left between them. The CDR3 length is 13 residues. Germline values: CDR1 MNHNS, CDR2 SASEGT. CDR3 DNA sequence: TGTGCCAGCCCCGCGAGCGGATCCTACGAGCAGTACTTC. This encodes CASPASGSYEQYF.

This rearrangement joins TRBV6-5 to TRBJ1-6; D might be TRBD1 (5 bases). The CDR3 totals 14 residues. V was clipped by 5 bases and J by 6 bases, with 11 bases between them. Per germline, CDR1 MNHEY and CDR2 SVGAGI. CDR3 DNA: TGTGCCAGCAGTCCGGGGCCGGGTAATTCACCCCTCCACTTT. This sequence encodes CASSPGPGNSPLHF.

This clonotype appeared a single time. The rearrangement links TRBV6-1 to TRBJ2-1; D is unresolved. This CDR3 contains 12 residues. V was shortened by 3 bases and J by 3 bases, with 3 bases between the two germline ends. CDR1 and CDR2 (germline): MNHNS, SASEGT. The CDR3 nucleotides read TGTGCCAGCAGTGAGATCTACAATGAGCAGTTCTTC. It translates to CASSEIYNEQFF.

The gene calls are TRBV3-1 and TRBJ2-5, with TRBD2 matching 8 bases. The CDR3 consists of 18 residues. The J segment lost 4 bases and the V segment lost 0 bases, leaving 13 bases of the junction unmatched. CDR1 LGHDT and CDR2 YNNKEL come from the germline V gene (reference sequence). CDR3: CASSQDMRGALAGETQYF. The CDR3 bases are TGTGCCAGCAGCCAAGATATGAGAGGGGCGCTAGCGGGAGAGACCCAGTACTTC.

The rearrangement uses TRBV25-1 and TRBJ2-7; D unresolved. Germline CDR1 and CDR2: MGHDK and SYGVNS. V was cut by 4 bases and J by 3 bases, with 4 bases left in between. CDR3 length: 11 amino acids. The CDR3 DNA follows: TGTGCCAGCAGTGCGTACTACGAGCAGTACTTC. Translation: CASSAYYEQYF.

This chain uses TRBV27 with TRBJ2-1; 7 positions agree with TRBD1. V gave up 2 bases and J gave up 1 base; unmatched junction bases: 2. Germline CDR1 is MNHEY and CDR2 is SMNVEV (reference sequence). The CDR3 is 15 amino acids. CDR3 nucleotide sequence: TGTGCCAGCAGTTTACAGGGGGTGTCCTACAATGAGCAGTTCTTC. It encodes CASSLQGVSYNEQFF.

The chain carries TRBV9 and TRBJ1-2; D possibly corresponds to TRBD1 (5 bases). Between the trimmed V and J ends, which lost 4 bases and 6 bases, there was a span of 22 bases. The CDR3 contains 16 residues. CDR1 and CDR2 (germline): SGDLS, YYNGEE. The CDR3 is CASSPGGTRGLDGYTF. In DNA form, the CDR3 reads TGTGCCAGCAGCCCAGGAGGAACAAGGGGTTTGGATGGCTACACCTTC. The variable domain in full, completed from reference TRBV9 and TRBJ1-2, reads DSGVTQTPKHLITATGQRVTLRCSPRSGDLSVYWYQQSLDQGLQFLIQYYNGEERAKGNILERFSAQQFPDLHSELNLSSLELGDSALYFCASSPGGTRGLDGYTFGSGTRLTVV.

The rearrangement joins TRBV25-1 to TRBJ2-3, with TRBD2 matching 9 bases. The CDR3 has 17 residues. Germline lookup yields CDR1 MGHDK and CDR2 SYGVNS. V was clipped by 6 bases and J by 3 bases; unmatched bases: 13. The CDR3 reads CASSTPQGLAYTDTQYF. The DNA for the CDR3 is TGTGCCAGCAGCACACCGCAGGGACTAGCATATACAGATACGCAGTATTTT.